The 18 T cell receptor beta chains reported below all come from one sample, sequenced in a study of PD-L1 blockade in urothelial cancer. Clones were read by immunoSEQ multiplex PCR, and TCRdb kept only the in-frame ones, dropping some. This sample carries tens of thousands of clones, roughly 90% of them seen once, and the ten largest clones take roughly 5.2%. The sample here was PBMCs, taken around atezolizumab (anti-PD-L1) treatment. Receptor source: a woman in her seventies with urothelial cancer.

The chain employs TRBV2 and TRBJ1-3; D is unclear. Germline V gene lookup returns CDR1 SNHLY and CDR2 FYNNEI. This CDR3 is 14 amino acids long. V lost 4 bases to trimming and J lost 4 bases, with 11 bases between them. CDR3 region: CASSVPGPGNTIYF. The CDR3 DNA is TGTGCCAGCAGTGTTCCAGGCCCGGGAAACACCATATATTTT.

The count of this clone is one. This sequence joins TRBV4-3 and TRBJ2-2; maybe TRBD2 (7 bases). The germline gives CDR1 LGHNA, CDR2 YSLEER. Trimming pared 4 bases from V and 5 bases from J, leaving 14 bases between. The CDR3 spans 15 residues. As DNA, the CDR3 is TGCGCCAGCAGCCCATACGGGGGGCCAACCGGGGAGCTGTTTTTT. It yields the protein CASSPYGGPTGELFF.

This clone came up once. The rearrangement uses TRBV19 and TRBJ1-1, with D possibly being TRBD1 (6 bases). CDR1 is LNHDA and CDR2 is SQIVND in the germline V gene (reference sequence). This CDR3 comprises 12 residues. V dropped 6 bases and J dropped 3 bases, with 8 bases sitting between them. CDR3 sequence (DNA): TGTGCCAGTAGAACAGGGTACACTGAAGCTTTCTTT. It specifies CASRTGYTEAFF.

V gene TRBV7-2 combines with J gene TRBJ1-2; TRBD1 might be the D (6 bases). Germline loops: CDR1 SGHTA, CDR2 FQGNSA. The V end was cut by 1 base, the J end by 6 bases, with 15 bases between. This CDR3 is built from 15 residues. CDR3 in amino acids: CASSLVWSGADGYTF. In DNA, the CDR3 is TGTGCCAGCAGCTTAGTGTGGTCAGGGGCTGATGGCTACACCTTC. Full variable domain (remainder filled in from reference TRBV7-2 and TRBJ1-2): GAGVSQSPSNKVTEKGKDVELRCDPISGHTALYWYRQSLGQGLEFLIYFQGNSAPDKSGLPSDRFSAERTGGSVSTLTIQRTQQEDSAVYLCASSLVWSGADGYTFGSGTRLTVV.

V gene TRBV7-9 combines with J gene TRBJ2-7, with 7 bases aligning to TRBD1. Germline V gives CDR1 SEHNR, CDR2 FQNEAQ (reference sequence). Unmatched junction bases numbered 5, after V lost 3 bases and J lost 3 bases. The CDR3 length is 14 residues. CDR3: CASSFGDRYYEQYF. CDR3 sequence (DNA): TGTGCCAGCAGCTTTGGGGACAGATACTACGAGCAGTACTTC.

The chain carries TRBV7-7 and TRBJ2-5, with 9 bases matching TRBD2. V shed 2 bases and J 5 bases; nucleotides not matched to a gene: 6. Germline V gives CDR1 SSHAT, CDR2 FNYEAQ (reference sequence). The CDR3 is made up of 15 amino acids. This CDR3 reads CASSLTSSGTETQYF. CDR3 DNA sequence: TGTGCCAGCAGCTTAACCTCTAGCGGGACGGAGACCCAGTACTTC.

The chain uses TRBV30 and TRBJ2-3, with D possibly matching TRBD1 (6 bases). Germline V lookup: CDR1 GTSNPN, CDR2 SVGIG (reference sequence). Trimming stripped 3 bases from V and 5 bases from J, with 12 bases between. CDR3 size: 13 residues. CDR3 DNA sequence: TGTGCCTGGAGGATACAGGGTGGAGATACGCAGTATTTT. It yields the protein CAWRIQGGDTQYF.

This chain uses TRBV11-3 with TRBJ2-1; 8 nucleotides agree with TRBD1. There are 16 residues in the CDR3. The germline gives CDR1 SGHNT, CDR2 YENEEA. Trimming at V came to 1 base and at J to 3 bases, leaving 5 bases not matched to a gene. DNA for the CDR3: TGTGCCAGCAGCTTAGGCGGACAGGGACGCTACAATGAGCAGTTCTTC. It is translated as CASSLGGQGRYNEQFF.

CDR3: CAISAGELSYGYTF. The CDR3 nucleotides are TGTGCCATCAGTGCAGGGGAGTTATCCTATGGCTACACCTTC. The chain joins TRBV10-3 to TRBJ1-2, with a tentative D call TRBD1 (6 bases). V lost 4 bases and J lost 4, with 13 bases in between. The CDR3 loop spans 14 amino acids. The V gene's germline CDR1 is ENHRY and CDR2 SYGVKD.

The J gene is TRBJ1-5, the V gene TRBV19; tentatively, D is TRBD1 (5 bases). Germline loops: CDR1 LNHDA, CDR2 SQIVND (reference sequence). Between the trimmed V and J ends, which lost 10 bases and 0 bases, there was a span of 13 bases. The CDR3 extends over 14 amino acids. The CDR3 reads CATGGVYSNQPQHF. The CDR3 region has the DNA TGTGCCACCGGGGGGGTTTATAGCAATCAGCCCCAGCATTTT.

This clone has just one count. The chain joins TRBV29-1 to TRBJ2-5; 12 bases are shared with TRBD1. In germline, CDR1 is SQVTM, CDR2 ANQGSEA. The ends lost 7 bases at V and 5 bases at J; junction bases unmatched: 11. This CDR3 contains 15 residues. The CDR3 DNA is TGCAGCGCTGGGAGGGACAGGGGGCTCAGGGAGACCCAGTACTTC. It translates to CSAGRDRGLRETQYF.

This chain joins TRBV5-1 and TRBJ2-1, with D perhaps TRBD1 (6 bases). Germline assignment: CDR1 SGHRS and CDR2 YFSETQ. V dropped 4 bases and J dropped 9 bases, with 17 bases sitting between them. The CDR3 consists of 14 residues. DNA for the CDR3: TGCGCCAGCAGCCTTGGTAGCCTCAGGGGTGAGCAGTTCTTC. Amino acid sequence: CASSLGSLRGEQFF.

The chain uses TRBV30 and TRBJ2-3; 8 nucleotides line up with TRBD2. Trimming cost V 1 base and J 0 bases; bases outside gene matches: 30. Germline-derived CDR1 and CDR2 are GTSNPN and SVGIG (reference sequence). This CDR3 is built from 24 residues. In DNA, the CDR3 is TGTGCCTGGAGTGACACATTGGCTAGCGGGTTGAGAACTGAAGATAAAAAAAGCACAGATACGCAGTATTTT. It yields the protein CAWSDTLASGLRTEDKKSTDTQYF.

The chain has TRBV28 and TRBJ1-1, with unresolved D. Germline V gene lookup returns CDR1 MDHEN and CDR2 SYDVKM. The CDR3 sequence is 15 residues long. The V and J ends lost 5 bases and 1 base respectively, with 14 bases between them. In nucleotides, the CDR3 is TGTGCCAGCAGTCTCGGGTGGTCCCAGAACACTGAAGCTTTCTTT. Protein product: CASSLGWSQNTEAFF.

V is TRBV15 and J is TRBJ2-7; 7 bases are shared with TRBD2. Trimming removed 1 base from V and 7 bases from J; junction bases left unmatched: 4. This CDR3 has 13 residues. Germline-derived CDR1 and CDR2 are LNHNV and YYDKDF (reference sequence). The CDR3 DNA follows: TGTGCCACCAGCAGAGTGGGGGGGTTGGAGCAGTACTTC. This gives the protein CATSRVGGLEQYF. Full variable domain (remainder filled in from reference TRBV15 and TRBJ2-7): DAMVIQNPRYQVTQFGKPVTLSCSQTLNHNVMYWYQQKSSQAPKLLFHYYDKDFNNEADTPDNFQSRRPNTSFCFLDIRSPGLGDTAMYLCATSRVGGLEQYFGPGTRLTVT.

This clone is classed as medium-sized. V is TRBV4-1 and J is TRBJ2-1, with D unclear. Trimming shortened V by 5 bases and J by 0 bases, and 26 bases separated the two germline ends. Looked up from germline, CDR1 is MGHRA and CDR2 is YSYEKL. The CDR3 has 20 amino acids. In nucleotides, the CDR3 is TGCGCCAGCAGCGAAAGCCCACCAATTGTGGCAGTAGCCTCCTACAATGAGCAGTTCTTC. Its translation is CASSESPPIVAVASYNEQFF.

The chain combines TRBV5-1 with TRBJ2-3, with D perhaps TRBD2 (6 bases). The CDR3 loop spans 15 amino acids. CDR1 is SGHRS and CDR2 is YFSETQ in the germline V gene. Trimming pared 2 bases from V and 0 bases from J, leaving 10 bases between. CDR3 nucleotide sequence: TGCGCCAGCAGCTTCCAGCGGGTGAGCACAGATACGCAGTATTTT. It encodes CASSFQRVSTDTQYF.

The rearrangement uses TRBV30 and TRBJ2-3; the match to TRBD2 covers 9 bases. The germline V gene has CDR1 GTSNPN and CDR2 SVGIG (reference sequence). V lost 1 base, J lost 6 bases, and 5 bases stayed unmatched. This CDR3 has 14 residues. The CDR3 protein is CAWSALTSGDTQYF. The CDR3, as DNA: TGTGCCTGGAGTGCCCTGACTAGCGGTGATACGCAGTATTTT.